This TCR beta chain was sequenced for a study of cytomegalovirus exposure and HLA in healthy donors. Regarding the study as a whole: Subsequent analysis of the approximately 110 validation repertoires found a tendency for first-cohort TCR clusters to co-occur. In vitro checks showed that a few CMV-associated chains really do target CMV antigens.

The study drew the donors from its roughly 120-subject validation cohort, separate from the 666-subject first cohort. Per germline, CDR1 MRHNA and CDR2 SNTAGT. V trimming: 2 bases; J trimming: 8 bases; junction bases outside the gene matches: 6. The CDR3 contains 14 residues. Of note for this clone: As yet, its antigen is unknown.

Clones were sequenced by immunoSEQ multiplex PCR, and TCRdb holds only the in-frame ones, with some missing. The sample records around 100,000 clones, approximately 81% being singletons. This chain joins TRBV6-4 and TRBJ1-2, with TRBD1 matching over 9 bases. The sample consisted of PBMCs. The source of this sequence is a man between 18 and 29 years old in good health and CMV-seropositive. The CDR3 nucleotides read TGTGCCAGCAGTGACAACCCGGACAGGGGAGGCTACACCTTC. This sequence encodes CASSDNPDRGGYTF.